These T cell receptor beta chains were read from a single sample in a study of blood T cell repertoires in COVID-19. TCRdb keeps only in-frame clones here, not all; method: immunoSEQ multiplex PCR. The table records 450,000 to 500,000 clones, approximately 85% of them present only once. The sample was peripheral blood. All receptors derive from a human donor in a cohort sampled during active COVID-19. Both conserved end residues are part of each CDR3. The D gene is left open where the match is weak. Only some rows state a clone size, as once, few, many or a class for expanded clones.

>TRBV11-2|TRBD2|TRBJ2-7|NA
TGTGCCAGCAGCTTCCTAGCGGACTCCTACGAGCAGTACTTC
CASSFLADSYEQYF
>TRBV6-6|NA|TRBJ1-2|few
TGTGCCAGCAGTTACCAGCCCGACACCCACTATGGCTACACCTTC
CASSYQPDTHYGYTF
>TRBV7-2|NA|TRBJ2-5|NA
TGTGCCAGCAGCTTAGTCAGAGGGCCACAAGAGACCCAGTACTTC
CASSLVRGPQETQYF
>TRBV19|NA|TRBJ2-1|NA
TGTGCCAGTAGCCCTTACTATGGTGAGCAGTTCTTC
CASSPYYGEQFF
>TRBV11-2|TRBD1|TRBJ1-3|NA
TGTGCCAGCAGCTCCGGACAGGGCCGAAACACCATATATTTT
CASSSGQGRNTIYF
>TRBV6-5|NA|TRBJ2-7|NA
TGTGCCAGCAGTTACCAGGACAGTCCCTACGAGCAGTACTTC
CASSYQDSPYEQYF
>TRBV27|NA|TRBJ1-1|NA
TGTGCCAGCAGTCGCACAGGGTTTGGCACTGAAGCTTTCTTT
CASSRTGFGTEAFF
>TRBV19|TRBD1|TRBJ2-3|NA
TGTGCCAGTAAACGGGACAGGGCCATAGATACGCAGTATTTT
CASKRDRAIDTQYF
>TRBV30|NA|TRBJ2-3|NA
TGTGCCTGGGGATGGGGCGGGGACACAGATACGCAGTATTTT
CAWGWGGDTDTQYF
>TRBV28|TRBD2|TRBJ2-1|NA
TGTGCCAGCAGTTTAGCGGGAGGGAAAAATGAGCAGTTCTTC
CASSLAGGKNEQFF
>TRBV20-1|TRBD1|TRBJ1-6|few
TGCAGTGCTAGTCGTGACAGGGTGTCACCCCTCCACTTT
CSASRDRVSPLHF
>TRBV19|TRBD1|TRBJ1-1|NA
TGTGCCAGTAAGGGACAGGGGACTGAAGCTTTCTTT
CASKGQGTEAFF
>TRBV18|NA|TRBJ2-5|NA
TGTGCCAGCTCACCACGGCCAGGGCAAGAGACCCAGTACTTC
CASSPRPGQETQYF
>TRBV18|TRBD1|TRBJ1-1|NA
TGTGCCAGCTCACCGCAGGGGGCGCCCACTGAAGCTTTCTTT
CASSPQGAPTEAFF
>TRBV28|NA|TRBJ1-2|NA
TGTGCCAGCAGTTACGGAACGGCAGGCTATGGCTACACCTTC
CASSYGTAGYGYTF
>TRBV4-1|TRBD1|TRBJ2-1|NA
TGCGCCAGCACCCTTCACGATGTATCGGGACAGGCTCCTAATGAGCAGTTCTTC
CASTLHDVSGQAPNEQFF
>TRBV30|TRBD1|TRBJ2-1|NA
TGTGCCTGGAGAAAGGGGGCTGGGTCCTACAATGAGCAGTTCTTC
CAWRKGAGSYNEQFF
>TRBV9|TRBD2|TRBJ2-5|NA
TGTGCCAGCAGCGGTGGGACTAGCGGGGGGCAAGAGACCCAGTACTTC
CASSGGTSGGQETQYF
>TRBV25-1|NA|TRBJ1-3|NA
TGTGCCAGCAGCCCCGCGGGCAGGTCGTCTGGAAACACCATATATTTT
CASSPAGRSSGNTIYF
>TRBV12-3/TRBV12-4|NA|TRBJ1-2|NA
TGTGCCAGCAGTTTCCCCGCGGCGCGGGGCTACACCTTC
CASSFPAARGYTF
>TRBV2|NA|TRBJ2-3|NA
TGTGCCAGCACGGGCCAGCAAGCAGGGGATACGCAGTATTTT
CASTGQQAGDTQYF
>TRBV2|NA|TRBJ2-7|NA
TGTGCCAGTCTTACAGTGGCAGGGGCCTACGAGCAGTACTTC
CASLTVAGAYEQYF
>TRBV7-2|TRBD2|TRBJ2-2|NA
TGTGCCAGCAGCTTCGGCGGGAGGGCCTTGGCCGGGGAGCTGTTTTTT
CASSFGGRALAGELFF
>TRBV27|TRBD2|TRBJ2-7|NA
TGTGCCAGCGCTCCCAGCGGGAGGTACGAGCAGTACTTC
CASAPSGRYEQYF
>TRBV2|TRBD1|TRBJ1-1|NA
TGTGCCAGCAGTCAACAGGGGTTGACTGAAGCTTTCTTT
CASSQQGLTEAFF
>TRBV30|TRBD1|TRBJ1-5|many
TGTGCCTGGAGTGCCCGACAGGGGAGGGGGCCCCAGCATTTT
CAWSARQGRGPQHF
>TRBV5-1|NA|TRBJ2-3|NA
TGCGCCAGCAGCTTGGTAGGAGCGGCCACAGATACGCAGTATTTT
CASSLVGAATDTQYF
>TRBV19|TRBD1|TRBJ1-2|NA
TGTGCCAGTAGTACCCAACCAGGACAGGCTGGCACCTTC
CASSTQPGQAGTF
>TRBV3-1/TRBV3-2|NA|TRBJ1-2|NA
TGTGCCAGCAGCTCGCCTTTCAAGGGGTCTGGCGTAGCTAACTATGGCTACACCTTC
CASSSPFKGSGVANYGYTF
>TRBV5-1|NA|TRBJ1-2|NA
TGCGCCAGCAGCTCGGTTTCGGGAGACTATGGCTACACCTTC
CASSSVSGDYGYTF
>TRBV3-1/TRBV3-2|TRBD1|TRBJ1-2|few
TGTGCCAGCAGCAGCCCCACAGGGGGCAGCTATGGCTACACCTTC
CASSSPTGGSYGYTF
>TRBV2|NA|TRBJ1-1|NA
TGTGCCAGCAGTGGGGCCCAGGTGAACACTGAAGCTTTCTTT
CASSGAQVNTEAFF
>TRBV6-5|NA|TRBJ1-5|few
TGTGCCAGCAGTTACTATCAGGGGCAGCCCCAGCATTTT
CASSYYQGQPQHF
>TRBV7-2|TRBD2|TRBJ2-4|NA
TGTGCCAGCAGCTTTTCGACTAGCGGGGATCTAGCCAAAAACATTCAGTACTTC
CASSFSTSGDLAKNIQYF
>TRBV11-1|NA|TRBJ1-1|NA
TGTGCCAGCAGCCTACAGTTTAAAGGCGCTGAAGCTTTCTTT
CASSLQFKGAEAFF
>TRBV11-2|NA|TRBJ2-7|NA
TGTGCCAGCAGACTAAGGCCGGGGGACCGCTACGAGCAGTACTTC
CASRLRPGDRYEQYF
>TRBV29-1|NA|TRBJ1-2|NA
TGCAGCGTTGTATATAGCGGGAATGTGAACTATGGCTACACCTTC
CSVVYSGNVNYGYTF
>TRBV27|NA|TRBJ2-6|NA
TGTGCCAGCAGTTTAATGGGGGCCGGGGCCAACGTCCTGACTTTC
CASSLMGAGANVLTF
>TRBV19|TRBD1|TRBJ2-2|NA
TGTGCCAGTAGAATCAACAGGGGGAACACCGGGGAGCTGTTTTTT
CASRINRGNTGELFF
>TRBV15|NA|TRBJ1-4|NA
TGTGCCACCAGGAGAACTAATGAAAAACTGTTTTTT
CATRRTNEKLFF
>TRBV7-9|TRBD1|TRBJ2-1|NA
TGTGCCAGCAGTTTTGGACAGGGGGCCTACAATGAGCAGTTCTTC
CASSFGQGAYNEQFF
>TRBV4-2|TRBD2|TRBJ2-2|once
TGTGCCAGCAGCCAAGTGGCCGGGACTAGCGGGAGTAGGGGCACCGGGGAGCTGTTTTTT
CASSQVAGTSGSRGTGELFF
>TRBV28|NA|TRBJ1-2|NA
TGTGCCAGCTCAGGCCCCAACTATGGCTACACCTTC
CASSGPNYGYTF
>TRBV9|TRBD1|TRBJ2-7|NA
TGTGCCAGCAGCCCACGACAGGGAGATTACGAGCAGTACTTC
CASSPRQGDYEQYF
>TRBV19|NA|TRBJ2-7|NA
TGTGCCAGTAGTATCCCCGGTGGCTCCGGGGAGCAGTACTTC
CASSIPGGSGEQYF
>TRBV27|NA|TRBJ1-4|NA
TGTGCCAGCAGTTTTGCGGGGGAAAAACTGTTTTTT
CASSFAGEKLFF
>TRBV29-1|NA|TRBJ2-5|NA
TGCAGCGTTGGGCGGGAGACCCAGTACTTC
CSVGRETQYF
>TRBV2|TRBD2|TRBJ2-3|NA
TGTGCCAGCAGTGAAGGACTAGCGGGATACACAGATACGCAGTATTTT
CASSEGLAGYTDTQYF
>TRBV7-9|TRBD2|TRBJ2-5|NA
TGTGCCAGCAGCCTAGGACTAGCCTGGGAGACCCAGTACTTC
CASSLGLAWETQYF
>TRBV2|NA|TRBJ1-2|NA
TGTGCCAGCAGTGCCGCGCGGCAGGGATTGAATGGCTACACCTTC
CASSAARQGLNGYTF
>TRBV6-1|NA|TRBJ1-6|NA
TGTGCCAGCAGTGAAATACGGACATGGTATAATTCACCCCTCCACTTT
CASSEIRTWYNSPLHF
>TRBV28|TRBD1|TRBJ2-3|NA
TGTGCCAGCAGTTTAACAGGGGGCGCGGTAGATACGCAGTATTTT
CASSLTGGAVDTQYF
>TRBV19|TRBD2|TRBJ2-2|few
TGTGCCAGTAGCCTCCCGGGACTAGCGGGAGGGCCCATCGCCGGGGAGCTGTTTTTT
CASSLPGLAGGPIAGELFF
>TRBV28|NA|TRBJ2-7|NA
TGTGCCAGCAGTCCCGACAGGCGAGCCTACGAGCAGTACTTC
CASSPDRRAYEQYF
>TRBV7-3|NA|TRBJ1-6|NA
TGTGCCAGCAGCTTAGATGGGAGGAGCTCCTATAATTCACCCCTCCACTTT
CASSLDGRSSYNSPLHF